Below are 29 T cell receptor beta chains sequenced from a single sample in a study of blood T cell repertoires in COVID-19. Clones were sequenced by immunoSEQ multiplex PCR, and TCRdb holds only the in-frame ones, with some missing. This repertoire shows about 250,000 clones, about four fifths found once; its top ten account for 15% to 18%. Sequencing was carried out using peripheral blood. These receptor sequences come from a person aged 65-85 years with COVID-19, enrolled during active disease.

The chain combines TRBV4-3 with TRBJ2-4; no firm D call. The V and J ends lost 0 bases and 0 bases respectively, with 12 bases between them. Per germline, CDR1 LGHNA and CDR2 YSLEER. CDR3 length: 17 amino acids. The CDR3 DNA reads TGCGCCAGCAGCCAAGATCGTGGGCTACTAGCCAAAAACATTCAGTACTTC. Its translation is CASSQDRGLLAKNIQYF.

The chain links TRBV28 to TRBJ2-7, with 7 bases aligning to TRBD1. Looked up from germline, CDR1 is MDHEN and CDR2 is SYDVKM. Trimming took 6 bases from V and 5 from J; bases not matched to a gene: 7. The CDR3 contains 13 residues. DNA of the CDR3: TGTGCCAGCAGAAAACGACAGGGCAACGAGCAGTACTTC. It translates to CASRKRQGNEQYF. Variable domain in full (rest from reference TRBV28 and TRBJ2-7): DVKVTQSSRYLVKRTGEKVFLECVQDMDHENMFWYRQDPGLGLRLIYFSYDVKMKEKGDIPEGYSVSREKKERFSLILESASTNQTSMYLCASRKRQGNEQYFGPGTRLTVT.

The chain links TRBV5-1 to TRBJ1-1; tentatively, D is TRBD1 (5 bases). The CDR3 has 16 residues. V was cut by 1 base and J by 0 bases, with 13 bases left in between. Looked up from germline, CDR1 is SGHRS and CDR2 is YFSETQ. Here the CDR3 DNA reads TGCGCCAGCAGCTTGTTAACGGCGGGGCTGAACACTGAAGCTTTCTTT. It encodes CASSLLTAGLNTEAFF.

This chain connects TRBV30 to TRBJ2-3; D possibly corresponds to TRBD1 (6 bases). CDR1 and CDR2 from the germline V gene are GTSNPN and SVGIG (reference sequence). The CDR3 consists of 15 residues. Trimming cost V 7 bases and J 0 bases, with 17 bases left between them. Here the CDR3 reads CAYPRGNPSTDTQYF. CDR3 nucleotide sequence: TGTGCCTACCCTAGGGGGAACCCTAGCACAGATACGCAGTATTTT.

The V gene is TRBV12-3 or TRBV12-4, the J gene TRBJ1-2, with 10 positions matching TRBD1. This CDR3 has 13 residues. After removal of 6 bases from V and 5 bases from J, the junction contained 3 bases not matched to a gene. CDR3 in amino acids: CASSTGQGYGYTF. The CDR3 DNA sequence: TGTGCCAGCAGCACGGGACAGGGGTATGGCTACACCTTC.

The DNA for the CDR3 is TGTGCCAGCAGCTATCTTACAGGGGTCTCTGGAAACACCATATATTTT. This encodes CASSYLTGVSGNTIYF. The chain links TRBV6-6 to TRBJ1-3, with 7 bases lining up with TRBD1. The V gene's germline CDR1 is MNHNY and CDR2 SVGAGI (reference sequence). The CDR3 totals 16 residues. V shed 6 bases and J 0 bases; nucleotides not matched to a gene: 8.

The CDR3: CASRTYNSPLHF. In nucleotides, the CDR3 is TGCGCCAGCAGGACTTATAATTCACCCCTCCACTTT. The chain uses TRBV10-2 and TRBJ1-6; D gene uncertain. CDR1 and CDR2 (germline): WSHSY, SAAADI. Trimming left V 6 bases short and J 4 bases short, with 4 bases between. The CDR3 runs 12 residues.

The chain uses TRBV10-3 and TRBJ1-6, with 10 bases identical to TRBD1. The V gene end was trimmed by 6 bases and the J gene end by 10 bases; junction bases not matched to a gene: 6. Germline-derived CDR1 and CDR2 are ENHRY and SYGVKD. This CDR3 region has 14 residues. The CDR3 sequence: CAISGQGVNSPLHF. In DNA form, the CDR3 reads TGTGCCATCAGCGGACAGGGGGTTAACTCACCCCTCCACTTT.

The chain joins TRBV7-9 to TRBJ2-7; D gene uncertain. Trimming left V 3 bases short and J 2 bases short, with 5 bases between. Germline V CDR1 and CDR2: SEHNR, FQNEAQ (reference sequence). CDR3 size: 12 residues. The CDR3 bases are TGTGCCAGCAGCTTTAGTGCCTACGAGCAGTACTTC. It translates to CASSFSAYEQYF.

The chain combines TRBV19 with TRBJ2-1, with a tentative D call TRBD2 (6 bases). The CDR3 is 13 residues long. Trimming left V 9 bases short and J 4 bases short, with 13 bases between. Germline CDR1 is LNHDA and CDR2 is SQIVND (reference sequence). CDR3 DNA: TGTGCCAGCACTAGCAGGGTATACAATGAGCAGTTCTTC. Its translation is CASTSRVYNEQFF.

The gene calls are TRBV9 and TRBJ2-7; 8 bases line up with TRBD2. V dropped 2 bases and J dropped 6; count of bases not matched to a gene: 13. This CDR3 is built from 16 residues. Per the germline V gene, CDR1 is SGDLS and CDR2 is YYNGEE. In DNA, the CDR3 is TGTGCCAGCAGCGTGGGCTCAGGGCTAGCGGGTACCGAGCAGTACTTC. It yields the protein CASSVGSGLAGTEQYF.

CDR3 sequence (DNA): TGCGCCAGCAGCCCAGCCAGACAGGTTCTTTCTACCGGCTACACCTTC. This gives the protein CASSPARQVLSTGYTF. The chain is built from TRBV5-1 and TRBJ1-2; D possibly corresponds to TRBD1 (6 bases). Germline CDR1 and CDR2: SGHRS and YFSETQ. The CDR3 runs to 16 residues. The V end was cut by 4 bases, the J end by 8 bases, with 24 bases between. The full variable domain, rest sourced from reference TRBV5-1 and TRBJ1-2, is KAGVTQTPRYLIKTRGQQVTLSCSPISGHRSVSWYQQTPGQGLQFLFEYFSETQRNKGNFPGRFSGRQFSNSRSEMNVSTLELGDSALYLCASSPARQVLSTGYTFGSGTRLTVV.

The chain couples TRBV29-1 to TRBJ2-2; 8 bases line up with TRBD2. Germline CDR1 is SQVTM and CDR2 is ANQGSEA. V lost 6 bases to trimming and J lost 0 bases; unmatched junction nucleotides: 3. This CDR3 is built from 14 residues. This CDR3 reads CSVELAANTGELFF. DNA for the CDR3: TGCAGCGTCGAACTAGCGGCGAACACCGGGGAGCTGTTTTTT.

The V gene is TRBV9, the J gene TRBJ2-3, with 8 bases aligning to TRBD2. This CDR3 has 14 amino acids. Trimming cost V 4 bases and J 1 base; bases outside gene matches: 2. The V gene's germline CDR1 is SGDLS and CDR2 YYNGEE. The CDR3 nucleotides read TGTGCCAGCAGCTTGACTAGCGGCACAGATACGCAGTATTTT. Amino acids: CASSLTSGTDTQYF.

This sequence joins TRBV4-1 and TRBJ1-6; D is ambiguous. The CDR3 runs 18 residues. CDR1 MGHRA and CDR2 YSYEKL come from the germline V gene. The V and J ends lost 4 bases and 0 bases respectively, with 16 bases between them. The CDR3 nucleotides are TGCGCCAGCAGCCCCGTTCTTGCCGGTAGCTCCTATAATTCACCCCTCCACTTT. It translates to CASSPVLAGSSYNSPLHF.

This sequence joins TRBV5-1 and TRBJ2-3; 11 bases are a match to TRBD2. This CDR3 is built from 18 residues. Germline CDR1 reads SGHRS; CDR2 reads YFSETQ. With 0 bases clipped from V and 2 bases from J, the junction kept 8 bases outside the gene matches. The CDR3 here is CASSLVTGTSGVTDTQYF. DNA of the CDR3: TGCGCCAGCAGCTTGGTCACCGGGACTAGCGGAGTCACAGATACGCAGTATTTT.

The chain employs TRBV15 and TRBJ1-2; D possibly corresponds to TRBD1 (5 bases). The germline V gene encodes CDR1 LNHNV and CDR2 YYDKDF (reference sequence). The CDR3 has 16 amino acids. V dropped 3 bases and J dropped 7 bases, with 21 bases sitting between them. CDR3 region: CATSRDSGHSGGGYTF. CDR3 DNA sequence: TGTGCCACCAGCAGGGATAGTGGACATTCAGGCGGTGGCTACACCTTC.

The chain's CDR3 is CAWTPGTGWGRAGYTF. DNA for the CDR3: TGTGCCTGGACTCCGGGGACAGGGTGGGGGAGGGCTGGCTACACCTTC. This chain connects TRBV30 to TRBJ1-2, with TRBD1 identical over 9 bases. Trimming removed 4 bases from V and 7 bases from J; junction bases left unmatched: 16. Germline V gene data show CDR1 as GTSNPN and CDR2 as SVGIG (reference sequence). The CDR3 runs to 16 residues. Full variable domain (missing parts from reference TRBV30 and TRBJ1-2): SQTIHQWPATLVQPVGSPLSLECTVEGTSNPNLYWYRQAAGRGLQLLFYSVGIGQISSEVPQNLSASRPQDRQFILSSKKLLLSDSGFYLCAWTPGTGWGRAGYTFGSGTRLTVV.

V and J are TRBV15 and TRBJ1-3; no firm D call. Germline V lookup: CDR1 LNHNV, CDR2 YYDKDF (reference sequence). CDR3 length: 16 amino acids. V lost 3 bases, J lost 1 base, and 13 bases lay in between. CDR3 loop: CATSSPLLFSGNTIYF. The CDR3 DNA reads TGTGCCACCAGCAGCCCTCTCTTGTTTTCTGGAAACACCATATATTTT.

This chain links TRBV4-2 with TRBJ1-1, with D uncertain. This CDR3 has 12 residues. Germline assignment: CDR1 LGHNA and CDR2 YNFKEQ. The V and J ends lost 2 bases and 7 bases respectively, with 8 bases between them. CDR3 DNA sequence: TGTGCCAGCAGCCAAATCGGGGATGAAGCTTTCTTT. Its translation: CASSQIGDEAFF.

Note on this clone: One junction end does not reproduce the germline sequence, and a read error may be involved. The J gene is TRBJ1-5, the V gene TRBV12-3 or TRBV12-4; TRBD1 matches at 12 bases. The CDR3 spans 12 residues. CDR3 in amino acids: CASSLGTGGESF. The CDR3 DNA is TGTGCCAGCAGTTTGGGGACAGGGGGCGAGTCCTTT.

The rearrangement uses TRBV28 and TRBJ1-5; 10 positions agree with TRBD1. Trimming cost V 7 bases and J 5 bases; bases outside gene matches: 8. The germline V gene has CDR1 MDHEN and CDR2 SYDVKM. The CDR3 has 15 residues. The CDR3 here is CASIRGDRGHQPQHF. The CDR3 region has the DNA TGTGCCAGCATTAGGGGGGACAGGGGACATCAGCCCCAGCATTTT.

The V call is TRBV19, the J call TRBJ1-1; tentative D call: TRBD1 (6 bases). Trimming cost V 6 bases and J 2 bases, with 16 bases left between them. Germline V gene sequence: CDR1 LNHDA, CDR2 SQIVND (reference sequence). The CDR3 spans 15 residues. CDR3 bases: TGTGCCAGTAGAGGGTGGGACAATCGAAACACTGAAGCTTTCTTT. Translated, it gives CASRGWDNRNTEAFF.

Only a few counts were recorded for this clone. This chain links TRBV4-3 with TRBJ1-2; D possibly corresponds to TRBD1 (5 bases). The V end was cut by 1 base, the J end by 5 bases, with 11 bases between. CDR1 and CDR2 from the germline V gene are LGHNA and YSLEER. There are 14 residues in the CDR3. The CDR3 spells CASSQAFQGYGYTF. For the CDR3, the DNA is TGCGCCAGCAGCCAAGCATTTCAGGGATATGGCTACACCTTC.

In this sample, this clone turned up once. The rearrangement links TRBV4-2 to TRBJ2-2; D is possibly TRBD2 (6 bases). CDR3 length: 16 residues. Trimming stripped 0 bases from V and 1 base from J, with 9 bases between. Germline V gene data show CDR1 as LGHNA and CDR2 as YNFKEQ. CDR3: CASSQDIAVNTGELFF. In DNA, the CDR3 is TGTGCCAGCAGCCAAGACATAGCGGTGAACACCGGGGAGCTGTTTTTT.

This chain's CDR3 is CASSYTSGKRGTDTQYF. The DNA for the CDR3 is TGTGCCAGCAGCTATACTAGCGGGAAGAGGGGCACAGATACGCAGTATTTT. V gene TRBV7-8 combines with J gene TRBJ2-3, with 10 positions matching TRBD2. CDR1 is SGHVS and CDR2 is FQNEAQ in the germline V gene. CDR3 size: 17 residues. The V and J ends lost 4 bases and 1 base, in that order; junction bases with no gene match: 8.

The chain carries TRBV7-9 and TRBJ2-5, with TRBD1 identical over 9 bases. This CDR3 comprises 15 residues. Germline CDR1 is SEHNR and CDR2 is FQNEAQ (reference sequence). After removal of 4 bases from V and 4 bases from J, the junction contained 7 bases not matched to a gene. CDR3 DNA: TGTGCCAGCAGCTCCCGACAGGGGGGAGGAGAGACCCAGTACTTC. Protein product: CASSSRQGGGETQYF.

The rearrangement links TRBV9 to TRBJ2-2; 7 bases map to TRBD1. Germline assignment: CDR1 SGDLS and CDR2 YYNGEE. V was pared by 4 bases and J by 5 bases, with 8 bases of the junction left unmatched. This CDR3 region has 15 residues. The CDR3 bases are TGTGCCAGCAGCCTACGGGACAGTCAAACCGGGGAGCTGTTTTTT. Its translation: CASSLRDSQTGELFF.

The chain joins TRBV25-1 to TRBJ2-3; TRBD1 matches 7 bases. In germline, CDR1 is MGHDK, CDR2 SYGVNS. The CDR3 contains 15 residues. With V trimmed by 2 bases and J by 2 bases, 4 bases remained unmatched. CDR3 sequence (DNA): TGTGCCAGCAGTGAACGACAGGGTATCACAGATACGCAGTATTTT. Residues: CASSERQGITDTQYF.